The text below deals with one T cell receptor (beta chain). This clonotype was found many times. Its cognate antigen has yet to be identified. Qualities for individual bases were not recorded, and no much larger clone is one base off. This specimen belongs to a study of neurological immune-mediated disorders (dated by TCRdb to about 2019). Study-level background: Peripheral blood TCR-beta repertoires from patients with HTLV-I-associated myelopathy (HAM/TSP), patients with multiple sclerosis, and healthy controls were compared in the study using UMI-based sequencing. Each longitudinal HAM/TSP and healthy donor was sampled at 3 time-points spaced at roughly 3-40 month intervals. The approximately 110 TCR-beta libraries included longitudinal samples, technical triplicates and paired sorted CD4+ and CD8+ T-cell subsets alongside PBMC samples. The cohort comprised approximately 67 subjects: roughly 15 HAM/TSP patients, roughly 34 multiple sclerosis patients and approximately 20 healthy controls.

The paper's findings and limits, for the study overall: No identical CDR3 amino acid sequences were found to be shared among expanded clones across subjects, suggesting that TCR-beta repertoires were private in all groups. TCR clonal expansion was highest in HAM/TSP patients and lowest in MS patients, with MS patients falling below even healthy controls.

A distance of 13 bases separates the germline ends of V and J, which lose 0 bases and 7 bases respectively. Measured from the cysteine to the phenylalanine, the CDR3 is 15 residues long. This entry keeps only the CDR3 DNA: 45 bases, framed from base 1. Reading the label with the study, this specimen's time point is: longitudinal time-point 1 (baseline). For unsorted PBMC libraries, 2 million PBMCs were used after storage in RNAlater at -80 degrees C until RNA extraction. Peripheral blood was subjected to Ficoll-Hypaque density gradient centrifugation to isolate PBMCs, which were then cryopreserved in liquid nitrogen. cDNA was synthesized by template-switch 5'RACE using a primer carrying a 10-nucleotide random unique molecular identifier by which each TCR transcript was tagged. Every sequencing run covered 15-18 subjects and yielded more than 180 million TCR-beta sequences. Total RNA was extracted with the RNeasy kit. The KAPA Real-time Library Amplification kit was used to amplify TCR-beta VDJ regions with primers for the TCR constant region and the 5'RACE anchor. A first PCR added sample indexes and Illumina adaptors, and a second PCR then raised library yield. The roughly 650 bp TCR product was size-selected on a 2% E-gel SizeSelection system after Ampure bead purification. Before pooling, library quality was checked on a Bioanalyzer, concentration was measured with Qubit, and libraries were quantified with the Kapa Library Quantification kit. Paired-end 2 x 150 bp sequencing of the libraries was performed on an Illumina HiSeq 2500. To increase sequence diversity, roughly 24-31% phiX was spiked into each library pool. From the authors' description of their analysis: Quality-filtered reads were processed with the UMI-based MiGEC pipeline, which removed over 75% of raw TCR sequences during error correction. IMGT germline references were used for aligning VDJ genes, and each clonotype was defined as a unique CDR3 amino acid sequence together with its V-J genes. VDJtools evaluated clonal expansion, Shannon diversity and CDR3 relatedness (CalcPairwiseDistances, ClusterSamples); CLCbio workbench built phylogenetic trees. Clones with at least 8 unique UMIs were defined as expanded, with this threshold being based on coefficient-of-variation modelling across technical triplicates. Clones were called with MiXCR by TCRdb after fastp trimmed the public reads at Q25, and only in-frame beta chains were retained. Merged by CDR3 protein, the rows form single entries marked with the most common genes and DNA. The V and J calls here are based on TCRdb, not the publication. This sample is represented by tens of thousands of distinct CDR3 sequences; around 10% of them were singletons. The biggest ten clones account for about 6.3% of the sample.

The V and J segments used are TRBV12-3 or TRBV12-4 and TRBJ1-5; TRBD1 might be the D gene, on 6 matching bases. Sequencing used PBMCs. This clonotype originated in a male donor with HTLV-1-associated myelopathy (HAM/TSP). DNA sequence: TGTGCCAGCAGTTTAGCGGGGGGGGCTGGGCAGCCCCAGCATTTT. Translation gives CASSLAGGAGQPQHF.